The clone carrying this T cell receptor (beta chain) is categorized as medium-sized. This sample stems from a study of metastatic and nonmetastatic thyroid tumors. TCRdb re-called the PCR reads with MiXCR. The repertoire holds approximately 15,000 clones, with approximately 23% as singletons. Germline CDR1 is LNHDA and CDR2 is SQIVND (reference sequence). This CDR3 comprises 16 residues. Deletions cut 0 bases from V and 3 bases from J, with 15 bases between. All patients reached thyroid surgery having received no treatment beforehand. The sequence derives from a female donor with papillary thyroid cancer or a benign thyroid nodule (not recorded which). Some clones in this sample may be carry-over from other donors' samples. The sequencing sample was made of adjacent normal tissue. The V gene is TRBV19, the J gene TRBJ2-7; D not resolved. CDR3 coding DNA: TGTGCCAGTAGTATAGATCCCAAGGGCTACGGCTACGAGCAGTACTTC. It is translated as CASSIDPKGYGYEQYF.